This T cell receptor (beta chain) was captured by sequencing in a study of blood T cell repertoires in COVID-19. Looking at the study overall: There were acute and convalescent COVID-19 samples, and they came from the United States, Italy and Spain.

Everyone who took part was roughly 18 to 100 years old, and they came from 24 US areas. Recovered status in Cohort 3 required two negative PCRs, clearance, or symptom resolution. In its sample, this clone was seen once. In the study's own analysis: Amplifying reference gene primers gave estimates of nucleated cell counts. Some clones are missing from TCRdb's copy, which holds only in-frame ones; the method was immunoSEQ multiplex PCR. V and J calls plus clone size are reproduced from that table; the DNA served to infer D and trimming. The sample has approximately 440,000 clones; about 85% are singletons. Per germline, CDR1 WSHSY and CDR2 SAAADI. V lost 4 bases and J lost 10; bases outside the gene matches: 10. This CDR3 is built from 15 residues.

The chain uses TRBV10-2 and TRBJ1-6, with TRBD1 matching 7 bases. The specimen was PBMCs or T cells enriched from blood (not recorded which). The clonotype comes from a woman younger than 35 who had recovered from COVID-19. CDR3 residues: CASSVSQGVASPLHF. The CDR3 nucleotides read TGCGCCAGCAGTGTGAGCCAGGGGGTAGCCTCACCCCTCCACTTT.